This T cell receptor (beta chain) was recorded in a study of T cell repertoires in cytomegalovirus infection. The overall study: Both CMV infection and a matching HLA type were indicated by public TCR beta signatures.

Study-wide results and caveats: Based on cumulative public TCR beta family frequency, carriers of CMV plus the relevant HLA were identified. Across the ex vivo response, the dominant clonotypes were HLA-C-restricted CMV-specific TCR beta clonotypes.

Remarks on this clonotype: Its antigen is still unknown.

TCRdb independently ran MiXCR on the reads; one entry per CDR3 protein. The sample lists roughly 310,000 distinct CDR3 sequences; roughly a sixth were seen once. The TCR comes from a human donor in good health (CMV status not recorded). Some clones in this sample may be carry-over from other donors' samples. The specimen sequenced was PBMCs.

CDR3 sequence: CASSRNPGQGFETQYF. CDR3 nucleotides: TGTGCCAGCTCGCGTAATCCGGGACAGGGGTTCGAGACCCAGTACTTC. The chain employs TRBV18 and TRBJ2-5, with 10 bases matching TRBD1. V dropped 6 bases and J dropped 5; count of bases not matched to a gene: 12. This CDR3 region has 16 residues. Germline CDR1 reads KGHSH; CDR2 reads LQKENI.